The next 3 T cell receptor beta chains were all read from a single sample in a study of identical twins. Each CDR3 protein is one row after TCRdb ran MiXCR on the 5' RACE reads. This sample has a few hundred thousand distinct CDR3 sequences; just under 10% occur once, and the top ten carry under 3%. The same specimen was also included in a second study, on yellow fever vaccine responses in identical twins.

Input material: PBMCs. These TCRs come from a woman aged 18-29 years in good health.

This clonotype came up a few times. The chain is built from TRBV20-1 and TRBJ1-5; no definite D call. There are 12 residues in the CDR3. Germline V lookup: CDR1 DFQATT, CDR2 SNEGSKA (reference sequence). V lost 7 bases and J 3 bases, leaving 10 bases between the germline ends. The CDR3 bases are TGCAGTGTTACCTCCCCCAATCAGCCCCAGCATTTT. This gives the protein CSVTSPNQPQHF.

The chain employs TRBV29-1 and TRBJ2-1, with D uncertain. The CDR3 is made up of 13 amino acids. CDR1 SQVTM and CDR2 ANQGSEA come from the germline V gene. V was shortened by 3 bases and J by 0 bases, with 6 bases between the two germline ends. For the CDR3, the DNA is TGCAGCGTTGATCCCCTCTCCTACAATGAGCAGTTCTTC. Protein sequence: CSVDPLSYNEQFF.

The rearrangement joins TRBV7-8 to TRBJ2-1, with 8 bases lining up with TRBD2. After removal of 4 bases from V and 6 bases from J, the junction contained 8 bases not matched to a gene. The CDR3 extends over 15 amino acids. Germline V gene data show CDR1 as SGHVS and CDR2 as FQNEAQ. CDR3 nucleotides: TGTGCCAGCAGCTCTGAGACTAGCGCTCCCAATGAGCAGTTCTTC. Translating it yields CASSSETSAPNEQFF.